The 32 T cell receptor beta chains below come from one sample, sequenced in a study of OX40 agonist ivuxolimab in advanced cancers. The method was immunoSEQ multiplex PCR; TCRdb's version includes in-frame clones alone and lacks a portion of them. The sample has approximately 77,000 clones; 85% are singletons. Here the sequenced sample was CD4+ or CD8+ T cells sorted from blood, taken in a trial of the OX40 agonist ivuxolimab. All receptors derive from an adult with an advanced solid tumor such as melanoma, head and neck, liver or kidney cancer.

The table lists this clone with a count of one. The rearrangement joins TRBV28 to TRBJ1-2; 7 nucleotides match TRBD1. Trimming at V came to 4 bases and at J to 0 bases, leaving 8 bases not matched to a gene. CDR1 MDHEN and CDR2 SYDVKM come from the germline V gene. This CDR3 is built from 16 residues. As DNA, the CDR3 is TGTGCCAGCAGTTCCCCGGAGGGGGCTACTAACTATGGCTACACCTTC. Residues: CASSSPEGATNYGYTF.

The gene calls are TRBV2 and TRBJ2-3; TRBD1 aligns across 7 bases. From germline, CDR1 is SNHLY and CDR2 FYNNEI. CDR3 length: 15 residues. V shed 6 bases, J shed 4 bases, and the junction held 10 bases outside the gene matches. The CDR3 here is CASSVDRVRADTQYF. The CDR3 DNA reads TGTGCCAGCAGCGTTGACAGGGTTCGGGCAGATACGCAGTATTTT.

The gene calls are TRBV29-1 and TRBJ1-1; the match to TRBD1 covers 9 bases. The CDR3 runs to 12 residues. Germline lookup yields CDR1 SQVTM and CDR2 ANQGSEA. V shed 7 bases, J shed 5 bases, and the junction held 5 bases outside the gene matches. The CDR3 DNA is TGCAGCGCCGGACAGGGGCTAACTGAAGCTTTCTTT. The encoded protein is CSAGQGLTEAFF.

The chain employs TRBV6-6 and TRBJ1-5; D is undetermined. Looked up from germline, CDR1 is MNHNY and CDR2 is SVGAGI (reference sequence). V shed 2 bases and J shed 7 bases, with 18 bases lying between them. The CDR3 spans 16 residues. Here the CDR3 DNA reads TGTGCCAGCAGTTACGAGGCAGGAGCTGCCAACCAGCCCCAGCATTTT. Translation: CASSYEAGAANQPQHF.

The chain couples TRBV5-4 to TRBJ1-6; weak D call: TRBD1 (6 bases). The CDR3 is 15 amino acids. Looked up from germline, CDR1 is SGHNT and CDR2 is YYREEE (reference sequence). The V end was cut by 4 bases, the J end by 7 bases, with 15 bases between. CDR3 DNA sequence: TGTGCCAGCAGCCCCCCGGACAGTCCGAATTCACCCCTCCACTTT. Amino acid sequence: CASSPPDSPNSPLHF.

The chain has TRBV30 and TRBJ1-2; tentatively, D is TRBD1 (6 bases). Germline values: CDR1 GTSNPN, CDR2 SVGIG (reference sequence). V was clipped by 0 bases and J by 4 bases, with 9 bases between them. The CDR3 has 13 residues. The CDR3 region is CAWSVLQGYGYTF. In DNA form, the CDR3 reads TGTGCCTGGAGTGTACTACAGGGCTATGGCTACACCTTC. The variable domain in full, with the rest retrieved from reference TRBV30 and TRBJ1-2, is SQTIHQWPATLVQPVGSPLSLECTVEGTSNPNLYWYRQAAGRGLQLLFYSVGIGQISSEVPQNLSASRPQDRQFILSSKKLLLSDSGFYLCAWSVLQGYGYTFGSGTRLTVV.

The chain couples TRBV9 to TRBJ1-5, with unresolved D. Trimming cost V 0 bases and J 4 bases, with 5 bases left between them. The CDR3 is 13 amino acids. CDR1 and CDR2 (germline): SGDLS, YYNGEE. CDR3 in DNA: TGTGCCAGCAGCGTAGACCTAAATCAGCCCCAGCATTTT. Protein: CASSVDLNQPQHF.

The rearrangement joins TRBV5-6 to TRBJ2-6, with D perhaps matching TRBD1 (5 bases). From germline, CDR1 is SGHDT and CDR2 YYEEEE. The CDR3 has 16 residues. The germline V and J ends were trimmed by 0 bases and 0 bases, with 7 bases remaining between them. CDR3 DNA sequence: TGTGCCAGCAGCTTGGACAGGCACTCTGGGGCCAACGTCCTGACTTTC. Protein sequence: CASSLDRHSGANVLTF.

The chain recombines TRBV18 with TRBJ1-2; 8 nucleotides match TRBD1. V shed 4 bases and J 4 bases; nucleotides not matched to a gene: 2. The CDR3 extends over 13 amino acids. Germline CDR1 reads KGHSH; CDR2 reads LQKENI. The CDR3 loop reads CASSQDRVYGYTF. CDR3 bases: TGTGCCAGCTCACAGGACAGGGTCTATGGCTACACCTTC.

The chain employs TRBV6-6 and TRBJ1-5, with D possibly TRBD1 on 6 matching bases. Germline-derived CDR1 and CDR2 are MNHNY and SVGAGI (reference sequence). Between the trimmed V and J ends, which lost 2 bases and 7 bases, there was a span of 12 bases. The CDR3 covers 14 residues. CDR3 nucleotide sequence: TGTGCCAGCAGTTACCTAGGGGGAGCGCAGCCCCAGCATTTT. Protein: CASSYLGGAQPQHF.

The rearrangement joins TRBV5-4 to TRBJ2-3; perhaps TRBD1 as D (6 bases). The CDR3 extends over 16 amino acids. In germline, CDR1 is SGHNT, CDR2 YYREEE (reference sequence). Trimming cost V 0 bases and J 1 base, with 12 bases left between them. This CDR3 is CASSLDGGRGTDTQYF. In nucleotides, the CDR3 is TGTGCCAGCAGCTTGGATGGGGGCCGGGGCACAGATACGCAGTATTTT.

This chain connects TRBV7-2 to TRBJ2-5, with TRBD1 matching over 8 bases. The CDR3 runs 15 residues. The germline V gene encodes CDR1 SGHTA and CDR2 FQGNSA. The J segment lost 3 bases and the V segment lost 5 bases, leaving 8 bases of the junction unmatched. CDR3 sequence (DNA): TGTGCCAGCAGCCCCGACAGGGGAAGTGAAGAGACCCAGTACTTC. Encoded protein: CASSPDRGSEETQYF.

V is TRBV7-9 and J is TRBJ2-5; no clear D. The CDR3 contains 16 residues. V was clipped by 1 base and J by 1 base, with 13 bases between them. The germline V gene has CDR1 SEHNR and CDR2 FQNEAQ (reference sequence). In nucleotides, the CDR3 is TGTGCCAGCAGCTTAGGTGGTTTTGGAAGCCAAGAGACCCAGTACTTC. It specifies CASSLGGFGSQETQYF.

In DNA, the CDR3 is TGTGCCAGCAGTTTAGCCGGAAACACCATATATTTT. The encoded protein is CASSLAGNTIYF. The V call is TRBV28, the J call TRBJ1-3; D call uncertain. The V end lost 2 bases, the J end lost 4 bases, and 3 bases lay between the germline ends. Germline CDR1 reads MDHEN; CDR2 reads SYDVKM. The CDR3 contains 12 residues.

The chain couples TRBV18 to TRBJ1-3, with D uncertain. Trimming stripped 3 bases from V and 4 bases from J, with 25 bases between. Germline V gene sequence: CDR1 KGHSH, CDR2 LQKENI. This CDR3 is 19 amino acids long. The CDR3 bases are TGTGCCAGCTCACCCTCGCCCCTGGGATTGGGATCTTCAGGAAACACCATATATTTT. Its translation is CASSPSPLGLGSSGNTIYF. The variable domain in full, completed from reference TRBV18 and TRBJ1-3, reads NAGVMQNPRHLVRRRGQEARLRCSPMKGHSHVYWYRQLPEEGLKFMVYLQKENIIDESGMPKERFSAEFPKEGPSILRIQQVVRGDSAAYFCASSPSPLGLGSSGNTIYFGEGSWLTVV.

The V call is TRBV4-1, the J call TRBJ2-1; the D is unclear. Germline lookup yields CDR1 MGHRA and CDR2 YSYEKL. The V and J ends lost 2 bases and 5 bases respectively, with 16 bases between them. CDR3 size: 16 residues. For the CDR3, the DNA is TGCGCCAGCAGCCAACAACACGGATCCAGCCACAATGAGCAGTTCTTC. As protein: CASSQQHGSSHNEQFF.

The chain uses TRBV30 and TRBJ1-5; D is uncertain. Germline CDR1 is GTSNPN and CDR2 is SVGIG (reference sequence). The CDR3 totals 13 residues. Trimming stripped 3 bases from V and 5 bases from J, with 11 bases between. CDR3: CAWRQDRYQPQHF. DNA of the CDR3: TGTGCCTGGAGACAAGACCGTTATCAGCCCCAGCATTTT.

This clone was counted only a few times. The chain uses TRBV30 and TRBJ2-7; no definite D call. Per the germline V gene, CDR1 is GTSNPN and CDR2 is SVGIG (reference sequence). There are 13 residues in the CDR3. V was shortened by 1 base and J by 1 base, with 8 bases between the two germline ends. Written as DNA, the CDR3 is TGTGCCTGGAGTGGGAGACCTTCCTACGAGCAGTACTTC. It yields the protein CAWSGRPSYEQYF.

This chain uses TRBV2 with TRBJ2-1, with D uncertain. The germline CDR1 and CDR2 sequences are SNHLY and FYNNEI. The CDR3 is 12 amino acids. The ends were cut back, 11 bases at V and 9 bases at J, with 17 bases in the middle. The DNA of the CDR3 is TGTGCCGCTGCGCTCTTACGGACTGAGCAGTTCTTC. Amino acids: CAAALLRTEQFF.

The chain carries TRBV7-3 and TRBJ2-3, with D perhaps matching TRBD2 (5 bases). V gave up 5 bases and J gave up 2 bases, with 17 bases separating them. Germline values: CDR1 SGHTA, CDR2 FQGTGA. This CDR3 comprises 16 residues. CDR3 in DNA: TGTGCCAGCAGCCCCCCTTGGGTGGGAGACACAGATACGCAGTATTTT. Protein: CASSPPWVGDTDTQYF.

The V gene is TRBV7-2, the J gene TRBJ2-1, with TRBD2 matching over 12 bases. Germline assignment: CDR1 SGHTA and CDR2 FQGNSA. This CDR3 contains 16 residues. With V trimmed by 4 bases and J by 8 bases, 9 bases remained unmatched. This CDR3 reads CASSSLTSGRLYEQFF. The CDR3 DNA reads as TGTGCCAGCAGCTCGTTGACTAGCGGGAGACTCTATGAGCAGTTCTTC.

The genes are TRBV28 and TRBJ1-2; D gene unclear. Germline values: CDR1 MDHEN, CDR2 SYDVKM. Deletions cut 6 bases from V and 2 bases from J, with 10 bases between. This CDR3 is built from 13 residues. The CDR3 spells CASRAAVNYGYTF. The CDR3 DNA sequence: TGTGCCAGCAGAGCCGCGGTAAACTATGGCTACACCTTC.

The chain has TRBV6-6 and TRBJ1-6, with D hard to call. The CDR3 contains 14 residues. Germline CDR1 MNHNY, CDR2 SVGAGI (reference sequence). The V end lost 6 bases, the J end lost 10 bases, and 16 bases lay between the germline ends. The CDR3 coding sequence is TGTGCCAGCAGCGACCGGGCCCAGTACTCACCCCTCCACTTT. It translates to CASSDRAQYSPLHF.

V gene TRBV7-2 combines with J gene TRBJ2-3; 7 nucleotides line up with TRBD1. The CDR3 covers 15 residues. Germline V gene lookup returns CDR1 SGHTA and CDR2 FQGNSA. V was pared by 5 bases and J by 6 bases, with 11 bases of the junction left unmatched. CDR3 sequence (DNA): TGTGCCAGCAGCCCCCAGAGGGGGCCACGTGATACGCAGTATTTT. It encodes CASSPQRGPRDTQYF.

V and J are TRBV11-1 and TRBJ2-2; D possibly uses TRBD1 or TRBD2 (5 bases each). V was clipped by 1 base and J by 8 bases, with 8 bases between them. Germline V gives CDR1 SGHAT, CDR2 FQDESV (reference sequence). CDR3 size: 13 residues. CDR3 amino acids: CASSLGGRGELFF. DNA for the CDR3: TGTGCCAGCAGCTTAGGGGGACGGGGGGAGCTGTTTTTT.

The chain uses TRBV20-1 and TRBJ2-7, with D hard to call. This CDR3 is 11 amino acids long. Looked up from germline, CDR1 is DFQATT and CDR2 is SNEGSKA (reference sequence). V lost 4 bases and J lost 0, with 4 bases in between. CDR3 sequence reads: CSAIHSYEQYF. CDR3 bases: TGCAGTGCTATCCACTCCTACGAGCAGTACTTC.

The rearrangement joins TRBV2 to TRBJ2-7; 8 bases line up with TRBD1. The length of the CDR3 is 14 residues. The J segment lost 0 bases and the V segment lost 6 bases, leaving 4 bases of the junction unmatched. CDR1 is SNHLY and CDR2 is FYNNEI in the germline V gene. The chain's CDR3 is CASSRTGSSYEQYF. CDR3 nucleotide sequence: TGTGCCAGCAGCCGGACAGGGAGCTCCTACGAGCAGTACTTC. Supplemented by reference TRBV2 and TRBJ2-7, the full variable domain reads EPEVTQTPSHQVTQMGQEVILRCVPISNHLYFYWYRQILGQKVEFLVSFYNNEISEKSEIFDDQFSVERPDGSNFTLKIRSTKLEDSAMYFCASSRTGSSYEQYFGPGTRLTVT.

V gene TRBV5-1 combines with J gene TRBJ2-6; 7 nucleotides agree with TRBD1. The V and J ends lost 3 bases and 5 bases, in that order; junction bases with no gene match: 11. CDR1 SGHRS and CDR2 YFSETQ come from the germline V gene. This CDR3 spans 17 amino acids. The CDR3 DNA follows: TGCGCCAGCAGCTGGGACAGTAACCCTGGGAGGGCCAACGTCCTGACTTTC. Translation: CASSWDSNPGRANVLTF.

V gene TRBV18 combines with J gene TRBJ2-7, with TRBD1 identical over 7 bases. The J segment lost 1 base and the V segment lost 6 bases, leaving 6 bases of the junction unmatched. CDR3 length equals 14 residues. Germline V lookup: CDR1 KGHSH, CDR2 LQKENI. CDR3: CASSEGQSSYEQYF. The DNA for the CDR3 is TGTGCCAGCTCCGAGGGACAGTCATCCTACGAGCAGTACTTC.

V and J are TRBV4-1 and TRBJ2-7; 7 bases match TRBD1. V was clipped by 1 base and J by 3 bases; unmatched bases: 3. Germline CDR1 reads MGHRA; CDR2 reads YSYEKL. This CDR3 is built from 14 residues. The CDR3 sequence is CASSQGQGNYEQYF. Here the CDR3 DNA reads TGCGCCAGCAGCCAAGGACAGGGAAACTACGAGCAGTACTTC.

The table lists this clone with a count of one. The rearrangement uses TRBV10-3 and TRBJ2-1; 11 positions match TRBD2. The CDR3 totals 16 residues. Looked up from germline, CDR1 is ENHRY and CDR2 is SYGVKD. V lost 7 bases and J lost 0; bases outside the gene matches: 5. CDR3 loop: CAINLAGGDSYNEQFF. The CDR3, as DNA: TGTGCCATCAACCTAGCGGGGGGCGACTCCTACAATGAGCAGTTCTTC.

This chain connects TRBV7-9 to TRBJ2-5, with 7 bases fitting TRBD2. The trim removed 1 base at V and 4 bases at J, leaving 6 bases unmatched. The CDR3 has 15 residues. Germline loops: CDR1 SEHNR, CDR2 FQNEAQ (reference sequence). In DNA form, the CDR3 reads TGTGCCAGCAGCTTAGTCCGGGGGGTTACAGAGACCCAGTACTTC. As protein: CASSLVRGVTETQYF.